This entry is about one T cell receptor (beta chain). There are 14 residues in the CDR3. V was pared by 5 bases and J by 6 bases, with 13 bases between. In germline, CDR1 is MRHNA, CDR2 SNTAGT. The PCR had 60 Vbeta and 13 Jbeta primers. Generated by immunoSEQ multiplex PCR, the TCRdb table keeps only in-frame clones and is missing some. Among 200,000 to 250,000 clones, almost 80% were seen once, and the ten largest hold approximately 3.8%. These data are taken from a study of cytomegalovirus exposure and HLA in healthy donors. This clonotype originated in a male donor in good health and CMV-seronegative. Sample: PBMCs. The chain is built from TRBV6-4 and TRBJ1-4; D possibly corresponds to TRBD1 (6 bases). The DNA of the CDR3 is TGTGCCAGCAGTTGGACAGTGGGGGATGAAAAACTGTTTTTT. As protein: CASSWTVGDEKLFF.